The 27 T cell receptor beta chains in this list originate from one sample, sequenced in a study of T cell repertoires in cytomegalovirus infection. TCRdb fed the reads into MiXCR, producing one record per CDR3 protein. The data contain about 110,000 distinct CDR3 sequences, roughly 9.1% of them singletons. For these receptors, no antigen is known. Sequencing was carried out using PBMCs, sequenced either directly or after in vitro stimulation (not recorded which). These receptors came from a human donor in good health (CMV status not recorded). Some clones in this sample may be carry-over from other donors' samples.

The genes are TRBV7-2 and TRBJ2-7; 7 nucleotides line up with TRBD2. This CDR3 has 13 amino acids. Germline CDR1 SGHTA, CDR2 FQGNSA. The junction had 4 bases not matched to a gene; V was cut back by 1 base and J by 7 bases. CDR3 DNA sequence: TGTGCCAGCAGCTTAGGCGGGAGTAGTGAGCAGTACGTC. This translates into CASSLGGSSEQYV.

The table lists this clonotype with many counts. V gene TRBV7-2 combines with J gene TRBJ2-2, with TRBD2 as a possible D gene (5 bases). V was pared by 5 bases and J by 6 bases, with 19 bases between. The CDR3 is made up of 16 amino acids. Germline CDR1 reads SGHTA; CDR2 reads FQGNSA. The CDR3 nucleotides are TGTGCCAGCAGCCCATCGGGAACCTCGATCGCCGGGGAGCTGTTTTTT. Its protein product is CASSPSGTSIAGELFF.

This clonotype came up a few times. The chain carries TRBV5-4 and TRBJ1-2, with D possibly matching TRBD1 (6 bases). V was pared by 0 bases and J by 4 bases, with 7 bases between. Germline loops: CDR1 SGHNT, CDR2 YYREEE (reference sequence). The CDR3 spans 13 residues. The CDR3 region has the DNA TGTGCCAGCAGCTTGGCGACAGGCTATGGCTACACCTTC. This encodes CASSLATGYGYTF. Looking up the rest from reference TRBV5-4 and TRBJ1-2 gives the full variable domain: ETGVTQSPTHLIKTRGQQVTLRCSSQSGHNTVSWYQQALGQGPQFIFQYYREEENGRGNFPPRFSGLQFPNYSSELNVNALELDDSALYLCASSLATGYGYTFGSGTRLTVV.

This clonotype was counted a few times. The chain joins TRBV27 to TRBJ2-3, with 7 nucleotides matching TRBD2. Germline V lookup: CDR1 MNHEY, CDR2 SMNVEV (reference sequence). This CDR3 comprises 17 residues. The trim removed 5 bases at V and 1 base at J, leaving 12 bases unmatched. The CDR3 loop is CASSNSGGGGGTDTQYF. CDR3 DNA: TGTGCCAGCAGTAACTCGGGCGGGGGAGGGGGCACAGATACGCAGTATTTT.

The V gene is TRBV7-6, the J gene TRBJ2-1, with D uncertain. The germline CDR1 and CDR2 sequences are SGHVS and FNYEAQ. The CDR3 consists of 13 residues. V was shortened by 5 bases and J by 5 bases, with 10 bases between the two germline ends. Here the CDR3 reads CASSLRLNNEQFF. DNA for the CDR3: TGTGCCAGCAGCCTCCGACTGAACAATGAGCAGTTCTTC.

This clonotype was observed many times. V and J are TRBV6-1 and TRBJ2-7; D may be TRBD1 (5 bases). Per the germline V gene, CDR1 is MNHNS and CDR2 is SASEGT. The CDR3 runs to 13 residues. Trimming cost V 11 bases and J 0 bases, with 14 bases left between them. The CDR3 sequence is CALAGAVSYEQYF. CDR3 nucleotides: TGTGCCCTCGCTGGGGCGGTCTCCTACGAGCAGTACTTC.

CDR3 loop: CASSTSAGYTGELFF. In DNA, the CDR3 is TGTGCCAGTAGTACCTCAGCGGGATACACCGGGGAGCTGTTTTTT. The genes are TRBV19 and TRBJ2-2; TRBD2 aligns across 7 bases. The junction had 5 bases not matched to a gene; V was cut back by 4 bases and J by 3 bases. Germline V gene sequence: CDR1 LNHDA, CDR2 SQIVND (reference sequence). This CDR3 is 15 amino acids long.

In its sample, this clonotype was seen many times. V and J are TRBV4-1 and TRBJ2-6; D uncertain. Trimming removed 0 bases from V and 1 base from J, with 7 bases in between. The CDR3 extends over 16 amino acids. Germline values: CDR1 MGHRA, CDR2 YSYEKL. CDR3 DNA sequence: TGCGCCAGCAGCCAAGATTGGAATTCTGGGGCCAACGTCCTGACTTTC. Translating it yields CASSQDWNSGANVLTF.

This clonotype was seen a handful of times. This sequence joins TRBV10-3 and TRBJ2-3; D is perhaps TRBD1 or TRBD2 (5 bases each). Per the germline V gene, CDR1 is ENHRY and CDR2 is SYGVKD. This CDR3 has 13 amino acids. Trimming removed 5 bases at V and 1 base at J, with 7 bases between. The CDR3 here is CAISWDRTDTQYF. The CDR3 coding sequence is TGTGCCATCAGTTGGGACCGCACAGATACGCAGTATTTT.

This clonotype was seen ten or more times. The chain carries TRBV12-3 or TRBV12-4 and TRBJ2-3; D gene uncertain. The CDR3 totals 12 residues. V dropped 8 bases and J dropped 4 bases, with 10 bases sitting between them. CDR3 sequence reads: CASAAVSDTQYF. The CDR3 nucleotides read TGTGCCAGCGCGGCGGTTTCAGATACGCAGTATTTT.

V gene TRBV5-6 combines with J gene TRBJ2-5; 12 bases map to TRBD2. CDR3 size: 16 residues. Germline CDR1 is SGHDT and CDR2 is YYEEEE. Trimming cost V 4 bases and J 4 bases; bases outside gene matches: 8. The CDR3 DNA sequence: TGTGCCAGCAGCCCCTCTAGCGGGAGGGCCGGAGAGACCCAGTACTTC. Its protein is CASSPSSGRAGETQYF.

This chain links TRBV7-2 with TRBJ1-2, with D possibly being TRBD1 (5 bases). The V end was cut by 6 bases, the J end by 6 bases, with 17 bases between. Germline V gene data show CDR1 as SGHTA and CDR2 as FQGNSA. This CDR3 is built from 14 residues. CDR3 coding DNA: TGTGCCAGCAGTGACTCCGGGACTGTTGATGGCTACACCTTC. Protein product: CASSDSGTVDGYTF.

This clonotype was counted many times. The V and J genes are TRBV5-8 and TRBJ2-1; TRBD1 matches at 12 bases. Germline V gene sequence: CDR1 SGHTS, CDR2 YDEGEE. Trimming removed 3 bases from V and 1 base from J; junction bases left unmatched: 14. This CDR3 contains 20 residues. CDR3 in DNA: TGTGCCAGCAGCTGGGGACAGGGGGCTACTAGTTATGAATCCTACAATGAGCAGTTCTTC. Translating it yields CASSWGQGATSYESYNEQFF.

This clonotype has a handful of counts. The chain uses TRBV4-1 and TRBJ1-2, with a possible D match to TRBD1 (6 bases). The germline CDR1 and CDR2 sequences are MGHRA and YSYEKL. CDR3 length equals 15 residues. Trimming shortened V by 1 base and J by 1 base, and 10 bases separated the two germline ends. The CDR3 here is CASSQAARGNYGYTF. The CDR3 bases are TGCGCCAGCAGCCAAGCCGCCAGGGGTAACTATGGCTACACCTTC.

The genes are TRBV20-1 and TRBJ2-6; TRBD2 is a possible D gene (5 bases). Germline loops: CDR1 DFQATT, CDR2 SNEGSKA (reference sequence). CDR3 length: 14 residues. The V end was cut by 6 bases, the J end by 1 base, with 10 bases between. The DNA of the CDR3 is TGCAGTGCCCAGGAGGTTTCTGGGGCCAACGTCCTGACTTTC. It codes for CSAQEVSGANVLTF.

In its sample, this clonotype was seen a few times. The CDR3 reads CSAIPIAGSAGTYEQYF. DNA of the CDR3: TGCAGTGCTATTCCTATAGCGGGATCCGCGGGCACCTACGAGCAGTACTTC. The rearrangement links TRBV20-1 to TRBJ2-7; 8 bases align to TRBD2. CDR3 length: 17 amino acids. Germline V gives CDR1 DFQATT, CDR2 SNEGSKA (reference sequence). The J segment lost 2 bases and the V segment lost 4 bases, leaving 16 bases of the junction unmatched.

This clonotype was seen repeatedly, ten times or more. The chain employs TRBV29-1 and TRBJ2-5; no reliable D call. The CDR3 length is 14 residues. The V end lost 3 bases, the J end lost 2 bases, and 13 bases lay between the germline ends. Per germline, CDR1 SQVTM and CDR2 ANQGSEA. The CDR3 bases are TGCAGCGTTGATCTCTACGTCGGTCAAGAGACCCAGTACTTC. It codes for CSVDLYVGQETQYF.

V gene TRBV6-2 or TRBV6-3 combines with J gene TRBJ2-1, with unresolved D. V lost 1 base and J 7 bases, leaving 2 bases between the germline ends. The CDR3 contains 11 residues. Looked up from germline, CDR1 is MNHEY and CDR2 is SVGEGT. As DNA, the CDR3 is TGTGCCAGCAGTTACTGGAATGAGCAGTTCTTC. Translating gives CASSYWNEQFF.

The chain recombines TRBV29-1 with TRBJ2-3, with 7 bases aligning to TRBD2. Unmatched junction bases numbered 1, after V lost 4 bases and J lost 3 bases. In germline, CDR1 is SQVTM, CDR2 ANQGSEA. This CDR3 region has 12 residues. In DNA, the CDR3 is TGCAGCGTTGGACTAGCAACAGATACGCAGTATTTT. Translating it yields CSVGLATDTQYF.

This clonotype has a handful of counts. This rearrangement joins TRBV15 to TRBJ2-1; no clear D gene. The CDR3 spans 14 residues. Germline CDR1 LNHNV, CDR2 YYDKDF (reference sequence). V gave up 7 bases and J gave up 5 bases, with 15 bases separating them. The chain's CDR3 is CATTGRAGDNEQFF. CDR3 bases: TGTGCCACCACGGGTCGGGCAGGAGACAATGAGCAGTTCTTC. The full variable domain, rest sourced from reference TRBV15 and TRBJ2-1, is DAMVIQNPRYQVTQFGKPVTLSCSQTLNHNVMYWYQQKSSQAPKLLFHYYDKDFNNEADTPDNFQSRRPNTSFCFLDIRSPGLGDTAMYLCATTGRAGDNEQFFGPGTRLTVL.

In its sample, this clonotype was seen a few times. The chain recombines TRBV29-1 with TRBJ2-4; 9 nucleotides line up with TRBD1. This CDR3 region has 13 residues. Germline CDR1 and CDR2: SQVTM and ANQGSEA. V trimming: 6 bases; J trimming: 5 bases; junction bases outside the gene matches: 5. CDR3 region: CSVGQGAENIQYF. The DNA of the CDR3 is TGCAGCGTGGGACAGGGTGCCGAAAACATTCAGTACTTC.

In this sample, this clonotype turned up a few times. The V call is TRBV11-2, the J call TRBJ2-1, with 8 bases matching TRBD2. V lost 4 bases to trimming and J lost 0 bases; unmatched junction nucleotides: 8. The CDR3 extends over 17 amino acids. Germline CDR1 reads SGHAT; CDR2 reads FQNNGV. The CDR3 DNA sequence: TGTGCCAGCAGCTCCCGGGGGGGTTTAAGCTCCTACAATGAGCAGTTCTTC. It encodes CASSSRGGLSSYNEQFF.

This clonotype occurred many times. The chain joins TRBV20-1 to TRBJ2-3, with a tentative D call TRBD1 (5 bases). CDR3 length: 17 amino acids. Trimming removed 0 bases from V and 0 bases from J, with 16 bases in between. The V gene's germline CDR1 is DFQATT and CDR2 SNEGSKA (reference sequence). The CDR3 is CSARDLTGHTSTDTQYF. DNA for the CDR3: TGCAGTGCTAGAGATCTAACAGGTCATACTAGCACAGATACGCAGTATTTT.

A few counts support this clonotype. The rearrangement uses TRBV7-2 and TRBJ1-2, with D possibly TRBD1 on 5 matching bases. V shed 5 bases and J shed 8 bases, with 15 bases lying between them. This CDR3 spans 13 amino acids. Germline CDR1 and CDR2: SGHTA and FQGNSA. The CDR3 protein is CASSTDSERGYTF. The CDR3, as DNA: TGTGCCAGCAGCACCGACAGCGAGAGGGGCTACACCTTC.

There are a few counts of this clonotype. This chain joins TRBV28 and TRBJ2-2; D possibly corresponds to TRBD2 (6 bases). The CDR3 has 14 residues. V was clipped by 4 bases and J by 3 bases, with 9 bases between them. CDR1 and CDR2 from the germline V gene are MDHEN and SYDVKM. The CDR3 is CASSYGSHTGELFF. CDR3 DNA: TGTGCCAGCAGTTACGGGAGCCACACCGGGGAGCTGTTTTTT.

CDR3 sequence: CASSLTPAKGRGPGELFF. As DNA, the CDR3 is TGTGCCAGCAGTTTAACGCCCGCGAAGGGGAGAGGGCCCGGGGAGCTGTTTTTT. This chain uses TRBV28 with TRBJ2-2, with D perhaps assigned TRBD1 or TRBD2 (5 bases each). V was cut by 2 bases and J by 6 bases, with 22 bases left in between. This CDR3 comprises 18 residues. Germline CDR1 reads MDHEN; CDR2 reads SYDVKM.

The rearrangement links TRBV19 to TRBJ2-7; 8 positions match TRBD2. There are 16 residues in the CDR3. The germline CDR1 and CDR2 sequences are LNHDA and SQIVND (reference sequence). Trimming cost V 4 bases and J 5 bases; bases outside gene matches: 13. Here the CDR3 DNA reads TGTGCCAGTAGTACCACCGCGGGCGGGAGGAATGACGAGCAGTACTTC. Translation: CASSTTAGGRNDEQYF.